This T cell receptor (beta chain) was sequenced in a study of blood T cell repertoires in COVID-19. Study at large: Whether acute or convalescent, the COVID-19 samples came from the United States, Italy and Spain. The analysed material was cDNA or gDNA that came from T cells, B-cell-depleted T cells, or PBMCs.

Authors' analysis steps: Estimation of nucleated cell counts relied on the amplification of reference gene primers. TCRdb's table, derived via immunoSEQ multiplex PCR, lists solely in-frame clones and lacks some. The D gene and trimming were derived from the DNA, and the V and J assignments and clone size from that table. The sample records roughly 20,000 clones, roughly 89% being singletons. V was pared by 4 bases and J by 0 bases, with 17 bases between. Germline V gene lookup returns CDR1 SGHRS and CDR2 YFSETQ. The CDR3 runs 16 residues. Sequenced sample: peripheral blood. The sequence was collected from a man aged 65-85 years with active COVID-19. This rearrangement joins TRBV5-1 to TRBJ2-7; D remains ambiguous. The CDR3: CASSLLPAVISYEQYF. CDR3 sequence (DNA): TGCGCCAGCAGCCTGCTTCCCGCAGTTATCTCCTACGAGCAGTACTTC.